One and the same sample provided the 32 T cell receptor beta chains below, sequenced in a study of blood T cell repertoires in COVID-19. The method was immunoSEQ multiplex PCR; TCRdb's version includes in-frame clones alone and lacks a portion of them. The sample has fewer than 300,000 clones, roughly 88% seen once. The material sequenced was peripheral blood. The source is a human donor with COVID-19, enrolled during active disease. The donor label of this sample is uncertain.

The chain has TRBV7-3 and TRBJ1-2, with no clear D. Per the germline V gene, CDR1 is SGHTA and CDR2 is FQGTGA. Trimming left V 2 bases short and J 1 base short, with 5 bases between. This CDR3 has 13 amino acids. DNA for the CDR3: TGTGCCAGCAGCTTAGAGAATAACTATGGCTACACCTTC. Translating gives CASSLENNYGYTF.

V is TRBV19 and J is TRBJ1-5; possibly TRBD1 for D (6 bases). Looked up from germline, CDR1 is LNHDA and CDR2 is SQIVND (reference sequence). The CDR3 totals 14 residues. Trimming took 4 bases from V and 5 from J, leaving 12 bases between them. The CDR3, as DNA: TGTGCCAGTAGTACAAAACAGGGTTATCAGCCCCAGCATTTT. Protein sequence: CASSTKQGYQPQHF. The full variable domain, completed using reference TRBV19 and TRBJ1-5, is DGGITQSPKYLFRKEGQNVTLSCEQNLNHDAMYWYRQDPGQGLRLIYYSQIVNDFQKGDIAEGYSVSREKKESFPLTVTSAQKNPTAFYLCASSTKQGYQPQHFGDGTRLSIL.

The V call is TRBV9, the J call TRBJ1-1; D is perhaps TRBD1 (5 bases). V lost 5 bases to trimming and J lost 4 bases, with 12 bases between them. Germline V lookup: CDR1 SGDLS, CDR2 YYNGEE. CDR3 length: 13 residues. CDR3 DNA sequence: TGTGCCAGCAGTCCACAGGTCAGCACTGAAGCTTTCTTT. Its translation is CASSPQVSTEAFF.

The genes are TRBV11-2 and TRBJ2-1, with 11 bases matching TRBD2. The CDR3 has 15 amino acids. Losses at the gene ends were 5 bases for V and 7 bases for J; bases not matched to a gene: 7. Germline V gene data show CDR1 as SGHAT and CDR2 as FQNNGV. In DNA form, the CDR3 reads TGTGCCAGCAGCCCCGGGACTAGCGGCCTTAATGAGCAGTTCTTC. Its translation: CASSPGTSGLNEQFF.

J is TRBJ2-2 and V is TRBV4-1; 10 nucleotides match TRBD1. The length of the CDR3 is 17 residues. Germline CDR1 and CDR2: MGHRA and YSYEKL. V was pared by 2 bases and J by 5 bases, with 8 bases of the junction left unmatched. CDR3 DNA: TGCGCCAGCAGCCAATTGACAGGGGGCAGCTGGACCGGGGAGCTGTTTTTT. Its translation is CASSQLTGGSWTGELFF.

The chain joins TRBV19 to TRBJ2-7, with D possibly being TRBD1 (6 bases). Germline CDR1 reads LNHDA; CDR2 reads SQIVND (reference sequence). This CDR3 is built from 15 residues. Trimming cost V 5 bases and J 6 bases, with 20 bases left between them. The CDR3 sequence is CASSRTRNREGEQYF. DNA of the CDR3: TGTGCCAGTAGTCGAACCCGGAACAGGGAAGGCGAGCAGTACTTC. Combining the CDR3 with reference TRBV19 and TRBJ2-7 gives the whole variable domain DGGITQSPKYLFRKEGQNVTLSCEQNLNHDAMYWYRQDPGQGLRLIYYSQIVNDFQKGDIAEGYSVSREKKESFPLTVTSAQKNPTAFYLCASSRTRNREGEQYFGPGTRLTVT.

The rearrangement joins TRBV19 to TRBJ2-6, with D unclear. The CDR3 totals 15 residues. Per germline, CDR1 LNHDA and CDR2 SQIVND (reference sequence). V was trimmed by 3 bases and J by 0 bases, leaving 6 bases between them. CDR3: CASSITSSGANVLTF. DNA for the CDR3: TGTGCCAGTAGTATTACGAGCTCTGGGGCCAACGTCCTGACTTTC.

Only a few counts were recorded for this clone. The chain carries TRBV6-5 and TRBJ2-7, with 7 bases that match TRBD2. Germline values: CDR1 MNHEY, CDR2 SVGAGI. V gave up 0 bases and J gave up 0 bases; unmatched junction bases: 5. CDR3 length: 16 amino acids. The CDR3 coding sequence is TGTGCCAGCAGTTACTCGAGGCGGGGGAGCTCCTACGAGCAGTACTTC. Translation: CASSYSRRGSSYEQYF.

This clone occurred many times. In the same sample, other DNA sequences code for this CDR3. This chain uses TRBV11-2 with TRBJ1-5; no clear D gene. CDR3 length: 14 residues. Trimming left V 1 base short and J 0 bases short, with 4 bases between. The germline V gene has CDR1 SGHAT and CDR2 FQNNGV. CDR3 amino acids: CASSLAGSNQPQHF. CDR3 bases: TGTGCCAGCAGCTTAGCCGGTAGCAATCAGCCCCAGCATTTT. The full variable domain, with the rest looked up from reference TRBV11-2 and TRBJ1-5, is EAGVAQSPRYKIIEKRQSVAFWCNPISGHATLYWYQQILGQGPKLLIQFQNNGVVDDSQLPKDRFSAERLKGVDSTLKIQPAKLEDSAVYLCASSLAGSNQPQHFGDGTRLSIL.

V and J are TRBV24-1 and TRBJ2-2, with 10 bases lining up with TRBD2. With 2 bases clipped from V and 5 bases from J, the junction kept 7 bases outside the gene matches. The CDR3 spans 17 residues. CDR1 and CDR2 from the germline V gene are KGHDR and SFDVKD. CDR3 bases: TGTGCCACCAGTGATTCTGTAGCGGGAGGAGGGACCGGGGAGCTGTTTTTT. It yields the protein CATSDSVAGGGTGELFF.

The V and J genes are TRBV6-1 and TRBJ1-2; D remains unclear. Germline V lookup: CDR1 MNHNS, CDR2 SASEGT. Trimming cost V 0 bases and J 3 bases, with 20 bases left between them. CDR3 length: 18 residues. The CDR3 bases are TGTGCCAGCAGTGAAGCGGATATAGGCATTGGGCGTTACTATGGCTACACCTTC. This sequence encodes CASSEADIGIGRYYGYTF.

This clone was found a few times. The CDR3, as DNA: TGTGCCAGCAGTTACCCGACAGGGGGAGATTCACCCCTCCACTTT. Amino acid sequence: CASSYPTGGDSPLHF. The genes are TRBV6-2 or TRBV6-3 and TRBJ1-6; TRBD1 agrees at 9 bases. Germline values: CDR1 MNHEY, CDR2 SVGEGT. V lost 2 bases to trimming and J lost 8 bases; unmatched junction nucleotides: 4. The CDR3 sequence is 15 residues long.

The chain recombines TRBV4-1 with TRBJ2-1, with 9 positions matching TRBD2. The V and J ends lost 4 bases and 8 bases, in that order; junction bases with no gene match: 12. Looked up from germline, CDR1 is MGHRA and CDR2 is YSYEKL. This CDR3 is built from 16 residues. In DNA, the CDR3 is TGCGCCAGCAGCCTTGAAACCCTAGCGGGACCGTATGAGCAGTTCTTC. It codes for CASSLETLAGPYEQFF.

CDR3 loop: CASSLGGGPYEQYF. The CDR3 DNA reads as TGTGCCAGCAGCCTGGGAGGCGGGCCCTACGAGCAGTACTTC. V usage is TRBV3-1 (or the pseudogene TRBV3-2) and J usage is TRBJ2-7; possibly TRBD2 for D (6 bases). The CDR3 loop spans 14 amino acids. Germline CDR1 is LGHDT and CDR2 is YNNKEL (reference sequence). V shed 4 bases and J shed 2 bases, with 12 bases lying between them.

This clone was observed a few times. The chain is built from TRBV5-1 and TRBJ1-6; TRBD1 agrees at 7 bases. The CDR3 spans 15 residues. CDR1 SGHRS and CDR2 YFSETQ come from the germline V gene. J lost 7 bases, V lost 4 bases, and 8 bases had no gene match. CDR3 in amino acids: CASSRTGDENSPLHF. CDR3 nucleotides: TGCGCCAGCAGCCGGACAGGAGACGAAAATTCACCCCTCCACTTT.

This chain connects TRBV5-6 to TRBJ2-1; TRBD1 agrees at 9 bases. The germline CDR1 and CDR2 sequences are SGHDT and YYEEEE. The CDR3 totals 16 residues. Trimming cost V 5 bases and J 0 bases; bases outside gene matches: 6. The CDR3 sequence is CASRGQGGSSYNEQFF. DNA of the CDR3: TGTGCCAGCAGGGGACAGGGAGGGAGCTCCTACAATGAGCAGTTCTTC.

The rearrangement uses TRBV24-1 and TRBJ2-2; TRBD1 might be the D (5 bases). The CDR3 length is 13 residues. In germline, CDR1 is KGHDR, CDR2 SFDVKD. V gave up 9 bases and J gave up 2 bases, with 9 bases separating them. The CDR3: CATGADNTGELFF. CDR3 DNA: TGTGCCACCGGGGCGGACAACACCGGGGAGCTGTTTTTT.

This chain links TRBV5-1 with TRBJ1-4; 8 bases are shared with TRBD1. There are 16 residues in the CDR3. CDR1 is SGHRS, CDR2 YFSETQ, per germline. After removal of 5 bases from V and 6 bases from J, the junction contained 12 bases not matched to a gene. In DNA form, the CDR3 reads TGCGCCAGCAGTCAGAACAGGGGGTTGAGTGATGAAAAACTGTTTTTT. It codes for CASSQNRGLSDEKLFF.

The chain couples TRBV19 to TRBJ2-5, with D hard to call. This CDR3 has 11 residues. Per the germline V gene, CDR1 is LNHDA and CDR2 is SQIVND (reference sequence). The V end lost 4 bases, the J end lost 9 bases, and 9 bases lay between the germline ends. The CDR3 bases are TGTGCCAGTAGTAACCGCCAGGCCCAGTACTTC. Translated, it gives CASSNRQAQYF.

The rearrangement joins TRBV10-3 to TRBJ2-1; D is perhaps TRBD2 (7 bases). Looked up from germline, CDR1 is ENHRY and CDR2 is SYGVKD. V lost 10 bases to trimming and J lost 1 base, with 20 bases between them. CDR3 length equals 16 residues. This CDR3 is CAKQGGEKKSYNEQFF. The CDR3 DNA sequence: TGTGCCAAACAAGGGGGGGAGAAGAAGTCCTACAATGAGCAGTTCTTC.

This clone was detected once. CDR3 amino acids: CASSQEAQNYGYTF. The CDR3 DNA reads as TGTGCCAGCAGCCAAGAAGCGCAGAACTATGGCTACACCTTC. The chain combines TRBV3-1 (or the pseudogene TRBV3-2) with TRBJ1-2; no firm D call. The CDR3 is 14 residues long. Germline loops: CDR1 LGHDT, CDR2 YNNKEL (reference sequence). Trimming removed 0 bases at V and 2 bases at J, with 7 bases between.

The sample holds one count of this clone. In DNA, the CDR3 is TGTGCCAGTAGACTAGCGGGAGGCGGCGAGACCCAGTACTTC. Residues: CASRLAGGGETQYF. The rearrangement links TRBV28 to TRBJ2-5, with 13 positions matching TRBD2. From germline, CDR1 is MDHEN and CDR2 SYDVKM. Trimming at V came to 9 bases and at J to 5 bases, leaving 6 bases not matched to a gene. The CDR3 extends over 14 amino acids.

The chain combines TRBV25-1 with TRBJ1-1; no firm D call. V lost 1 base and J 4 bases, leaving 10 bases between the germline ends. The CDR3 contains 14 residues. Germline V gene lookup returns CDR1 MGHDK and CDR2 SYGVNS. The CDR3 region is CASSEFGEGTEAFF. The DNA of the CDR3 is TGTGCCAGCAGTGAATTTGGGGAGGGCACTGAAGCTTTCTTT.

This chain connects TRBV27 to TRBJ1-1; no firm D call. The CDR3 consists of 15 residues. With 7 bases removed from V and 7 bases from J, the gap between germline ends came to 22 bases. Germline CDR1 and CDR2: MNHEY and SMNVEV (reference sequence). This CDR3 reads CASIRAERGYIEAFF. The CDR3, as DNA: TGTGCCAGCATAAGGGCCGAACGCGGGTACATTGAAGCTTTCTTT.

CDR3: CASRQGLPGFYEQYF. CDR3 DNA sequence: TGCGCCAGCAGGCAAGGACTACCCGGTTTCTACGAGCAGTACTTC. V and J are TRBV10-1 and TRBJ2-7; perhaps TRBD2 as D (6 bases). CDR3 length equals 15 residues. The ends were cut back, 6 bases at V and 3 bases at J, with 18 bases in the middle. Germline lookup yields CDR1 WNHNN and CDR2 SYGVQD (reference sequence).

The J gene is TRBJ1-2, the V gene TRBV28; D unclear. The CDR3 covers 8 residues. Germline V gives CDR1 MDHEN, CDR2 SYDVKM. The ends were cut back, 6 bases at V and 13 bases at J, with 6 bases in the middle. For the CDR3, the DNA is TGTGCCAGCAGCCCGCGCACCTTC. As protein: CASSPRTF.

The CDR3 DNA reads TGTGCCAGCAGGAGGACAGTGACTAATGAAAAACTGTTTTTT. Amino acid sequence: CASRRTVTNEKLFF. The chain links TRBV2 to TRBJ1-4; D is possibly TRBD1 (6 bases). CDR3 size: 14 residues. CDR1 and CDR2 (germline): SNHLY, FYNNEI. Trimming pared 6 bases from V and 2 bases from J, leaving 10 bases between.

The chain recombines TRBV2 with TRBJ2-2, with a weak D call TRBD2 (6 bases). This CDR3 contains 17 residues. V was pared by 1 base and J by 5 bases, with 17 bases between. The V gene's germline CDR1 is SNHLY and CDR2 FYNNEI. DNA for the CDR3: TGTGCCAGCAGTGAAGTCGGAGCATTCGGAGGGACCGGGGAGCTGTTTTTT. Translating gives CASSEVGAFGGTGELFF.

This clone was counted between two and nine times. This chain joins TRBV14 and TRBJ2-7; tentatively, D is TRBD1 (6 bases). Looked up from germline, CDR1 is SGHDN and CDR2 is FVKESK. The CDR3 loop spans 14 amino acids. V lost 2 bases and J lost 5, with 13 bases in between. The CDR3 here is CASSQPGEYHEQYF. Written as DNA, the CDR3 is TGTGCCAGCAGCCAACCAGGGGAGTACCACGAGCAGTACTTC.

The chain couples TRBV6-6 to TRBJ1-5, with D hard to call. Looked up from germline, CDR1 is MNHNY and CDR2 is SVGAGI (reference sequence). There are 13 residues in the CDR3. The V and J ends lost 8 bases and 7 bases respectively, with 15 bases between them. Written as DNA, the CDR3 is TGTGCCAGCGGCCTCGGGAGCGCCCAGCCCCAGCATTTT. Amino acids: CASGLGSAQPQHF.

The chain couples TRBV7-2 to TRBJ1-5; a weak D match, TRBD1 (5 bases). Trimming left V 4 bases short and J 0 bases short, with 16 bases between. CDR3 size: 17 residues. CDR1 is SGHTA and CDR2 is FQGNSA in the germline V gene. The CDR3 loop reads CASSSPGSGYSNQPQHF. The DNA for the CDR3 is TGTGCCAGCAGCTCCCCAGGGAGCGGGTATAGCAATCAGCCCCAGCATTTT.

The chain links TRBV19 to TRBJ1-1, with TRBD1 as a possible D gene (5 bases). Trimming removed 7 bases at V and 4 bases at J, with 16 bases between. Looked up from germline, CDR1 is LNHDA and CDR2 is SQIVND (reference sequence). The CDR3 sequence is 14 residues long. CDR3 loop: CASTFSGGGTEAFF. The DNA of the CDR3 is TGTGCCAGTACTTTTTCGGGGGGGGGCACTGAAGCTTTCTTT.